This is a list of T cell receptor beta chains from one sample in a study of T cell changes during pregnancy in multiple sclerosis. Clones were read by immunoSEQ multiplex PCR, and TCRdb kept only the in-frame ones, dropping some. Of 25,000 to 35,000 clones in the sample, 85% to 90% were seen once. Sample: CD4+ T cells from peripheral blood mononuclear cells, taken in the third trimester of pregnancy. The receptors originated from a female donor in good health, enrolled as a control in a pregnancy study. Each CDR3 is given with its conserved first and last residue. The D gene is left open where the match is weak. Size tells how often a clone was seen (once, few, many) or the class of an expanded clone, and some rows leave it out.

j_gene | v_gene | d_gene | abundance | CDR3nt | CDR3aa
TRBJ1-1 | TRBV11-2 | - | - | TGTGCCAGCAGCACCTATAGGACAGCGAACACTGAAGCTTTCTTT | CASSTYRTANTEAFF
TRBJ2-1 | TRBV27 | - | - | TGTGCCAGCAGTTCCCCTGAACAGAGTGGGTACGAGCAGTTCTTC | CASSSPEQSGYEQFF
TRBJ1-3 | TRBV7-9 | - | - | TGTGCCAGCAGCTTGGGGGGAGTTCCTCCTGGAAACACCATATATTTT | CASSLGGVPPGNTIYF
TRBJ1-4 | TRBV27 | TRBD1 | - | TGTGCCAGCAGTTCTCAGGGGGGAAATGAAAAACTGTTTTTT | CASSSQGGNEKLFF
TRBJ1-2 | TRBV30 | - | - | TGTGCCTGGAGTGTACAAATTTGGGGCTACACCTTC | CAWSVQIWGYTF
TRBJ1-1 | TRBV30 | TRBD1 | - | TGTGCCTACACGGGACAGGTGAATGAAGCTTTCTTT | CAYTGQVNEAFF
TRBJ2-7 | TRBV7-2 | TRBD2 | - | TGTGCCAGCAGCCCGGGACTAGCGCCCTACGAGCAGTACTTC | CASSPGLAPYEQYF
TRBJ1-4 | TRBV27 | - | - | TGTGCCAGCAGTTTCCTCGCTAATGAAAAACTGTTTTTT | CASSFLANEKLFF
TRBJ2-7 | TRBV6-1 | TRBD2 | - | TGTGCCAGCAGTGCCATACTAGCGGGGAGCTCCTACGAGCAGTACTTC | CASSAILAGSSYEQYF
TRBJ1-6 | TRBV5-6 | - | - | TGTGCCAGCAGCTTGGAACAGAGAAATTCACCCCTCCACTTT | CASSLEQRNSPLHF
TRBJ2-7 | TRBV6-5 | - | - | TGTGCCAGCTGTCGGACAAGATCTTCCTACGAGCAGTACTTC | CASCRTRSSYEQYF
TRBJ2-2 | TRBV10-3 | TRBD2 | once | TGTGCCATCCTAGGCGGCGGGAGCACCGGGGAGCTGTTTTTT | CAILGGGSTGELFF
TRBJ1-2 | TRBV30 | - | - | TGTGCCTGTCGCGGGGCAGTGAGAGGCTATGGCTACACCTTC | CACRGAVRGYGYTF
TRBJ1-2 | TRBV6-4 | TRBD1 | - | TGTGCCAGCAGTCGGACCGGGACAGGGGATTATGGCTACACCTTC | CASSRTGTGDYGYTF
TRBJ2-7 | TRBV9 | TRBD1 | - | TGTGCCAGCAGCCCCCGACAGGGCCTCTACGAGCAGTACTTC | CASSPRQGLYEQYF
TRBJ2-3 | TRBV19 | TRBD1 | - | TGTGCCAGCCGGACAGGGAGAGATACGCAGTATTTT | CASRTGRDTQYF
TRBJ2-1 | TRBV6-5 | - | - | TGTGCCAGCAGCCGACCCTCCGGGGAGCAGTTCTTC | CASSRPSGEQFF
TRBJ2-7 | TRBV11-2 | TRBD2 | - | TGTGCCAGCAGCCCGGAAGGAGCGGGATTCTACGAGCAGTACTTC | CASSPEGAGFYEQYF
TRBJ2-7 | TRBV2 | - | - | TGTGCCAGCAGTGAAGCGGCGGTCCTAAGCTCCTACGAGCAGTACTTC | CASSEAAVLSSYEQYF
TRBJ2-6 | TRBV9 | - | - | TGTGCCAGCAGCGTAGCTACTTCGAGGACATCGAGCTCTGGGGCCAACGTCCTGACTTTC | CASSVATSRTSSSGANVLTF
TRBJ2-7 | TRBV5-1 | TRBD2 | - | TGCGCCAGCAGCGAGGGACTAAGCTCCTACGAGCAGTACTTC | CASSEGLSSYEQYF
TRBJ2-7 | TRBV27 | - | few | TGTGCCAGCAGTTTGTCTGGGGTGTGGGGCCATATCCTTACCTACGAGCAGTACTTC | CASSLSGVWGHILTYEQYF
TRBJ2-1 | TRBV5-8 | TRBD2 | once | TGTGCCAGCAGCTCAGGCGGGAGACTCATTAGGAATGAGCAGTTCTTC | CASSSGGRLIRNEQFF
TRBJ2-3 | TRBV6-5 | - | - | TGTGCCAGCAGTTACGGAGCGATGTCAGATACGCAGTATTTT | CASSYGAMSDTQYF
TRBJ1-2 | TRBV5-5 | - | - | TGTGCCAGCAGCTTGGTTCGACAGGCCCGCTTATATGGCTACACCTTC | CASSLVRQARLYGYTF
TRBJ2-6 | TRBV6-6 | - | - | TGTGCCAGCACCCGCTACTCTGGGGCCAACGTCCTGACTTTC | CASTRYSGANVLTF
TRBJ2-7 | TRBV20-1 | - | - | TGCAGTGCTAGGGAACTATACGAGCAGTACTTC | CSARELYEQYF
TRBJ1-3 | TRBV30 | - | - | TGTGCCTGGAGAGGACAGAGCTCTGGAAACACCATATATTTT | CAWRGQSSGNTIYF
TRBJ2-1 | TRBV15 | - | - | TGTGCCACCAGCAGACCTGCGGGGTATGAGCAGTTCTTC | CATSRPAGYEQFF
TRBJ1-1 | TRBV13 | TRBD1 | - | TGTGCCAGCAGCTTAGGCCTGGGACAGAGAAAAGCTTTCTTT | CASSLGLGQRKAFF
TRBJ2-2 | TRBV29-1 | TRBD2 | - | TGCAGCGTTGAAGGACTAGCGGGGACCGGGGAGCTGTTTTTT | CSVEGLAGTGELFF
TRBJ1-1 | TRBV11-2 | - | - | TGTGCCAGCAGCTTGTCCAGGACACCAAACACTGAAGCTTTCTTT | CASSLSRTPNTEAFF
TRBJ2-7 | TRBV2 | TRBD2 | once | TGTGCCAGCAGTGACGGGACTAGCGGACCCTACGAGCAGTACTTC | CASSDGTSGPYEQYF
TRBJ2-2 | TRBV19 | - | - | TGTGCCAGTCTCCAAGGACAGACTAACACCGGGGAGCTGTTTTTT | CASLQGQTNTGELFF
TRBJ1-2 | TRBV29-1 | TRBD1 | - | TGCAGCGTTGAGACAGGGGGCGGCTACACCTTC | CSVETGGGYTF
TRBJ2-1 | TRBV29-1 | - | - | TGCAGCGTTATGGCGGATAGCTCCTACAATGAGCAGTTCTTC | CSVMADSSYNEQFF
TRBJ2-7 | TRBV14 | TRBD1 | - | TGTGCCAGCAGCTCCCGCGACAGGGTGAAGTACTTC | CASSSRDRVKYF
TRBJ2-7 | TRBV2 | TRBD2 | - | TGTGCCAGCATTCCCCCCGGGGGGGACAAATACTCCTACGAGCAGTACTTC | CASIPPGGDKYSYEQYF
TRBJ2-7 | TRBV15 | - | - | TGTGCCACCAGACCCGACGGGTCCTACGAGCAGTACTTC | CATRPDGSYEQYF
TRBJ1-1 | TRBV11-2 | TRBD1 | once | TGTGCCAGCAGCTCAAACCAGGGGGCGCGGGGCACTGAAGCTTTCTTT | CASSSNQGARGTEAFF
TRBJ2-2 | TRBV19 | TRBD2 | - | TGTGCCAGTATCGGGGCGGGAGGAGCCGGGGAGCTGTTTTTT | CASIGAGGAGELFF
TRBJ1-3 | TRBV6-5 | TRBD1 | - | TGTGCCAGCAGCTACATCGGACAGGCAGGTGGAAACACCATATATTTT | CASSYIGQAGGNTIYF
TRBJ2-7 | TRBV18 | TRBD2 | - | TGTGCCAGCTCATCAACTATAGCGGGAGTCTCCTACGAGCAGTACTTC | CASSSTIAGVSYEQYF
TRBJ2-7 | TRBV29-1 | - | - | TGCAGCGTTGGCCACCCCGCCGGAGCCTACGAGCAGTACTTC | CSVGHPAGAYEQYF
TRBJ2-5 | TRBV5-1 | TRBD2 | - | TGCGCCAGCAGCTTGTTAACGGGAGGGCAAGAGACCCAGTACTTC | CASSLLTGGQETQYF
TRBJ2-7 | TRBV30 | TRBD1 | - | TGTGCCTGGGCCGGACAGGGCTACTCCTACGAGCAGTACTTC | CAWAGQGYSYEQYF
TRBJ2-1 | TRBV2 | TRBD2 | - | TGTGCCAGCAGTCCTAGCGGGGGGTTCAACAATGAGCAGTTCTTC | CASSPSGGFNNEQFF
TRBJ2-2 | TRBV27 | TRBD2 | - | TGTGCCAGCAGTCTCCTAGCGGGGGGGAACACCGGGGAGCTGTTTTTT | CASSLLAGGNTGELFF
TRBJ2-7 | TRBV15 | - | - | TGTGCCGTCTCGACAGCTACCTACGAGCAGTACTTC | CAVSTATYEQYF
TRBJ1-1 | TRBV19 | - | - | TGTGCCAGTAGTATTGTAGGTCAGGACACTGAAGCTTTCTTT | CASSIVGQDTEAFF
TRBJ2-7 | TRBV30 | TRBD1 | - | TGTGCCTGGAGTTCCGGGACAGTCGGATACTACGAGCAGTACTTC | CAWSSGTVGYYEQYF
TRBJ1-2 | TRBV7-2 | - | - | TGTGCCAGCAGCTTAGGGACGCAGGGGAACTATGGCTACACCTTC | CASSLGTQGNYGYTF
TRBJ1-1 | TRBV6-5 | - | - | TGTGCCAGCAGTTACTCGCTGGGGGGGAACACTGAAGCTTTCTTT | CASSYSLGGNTEAFF